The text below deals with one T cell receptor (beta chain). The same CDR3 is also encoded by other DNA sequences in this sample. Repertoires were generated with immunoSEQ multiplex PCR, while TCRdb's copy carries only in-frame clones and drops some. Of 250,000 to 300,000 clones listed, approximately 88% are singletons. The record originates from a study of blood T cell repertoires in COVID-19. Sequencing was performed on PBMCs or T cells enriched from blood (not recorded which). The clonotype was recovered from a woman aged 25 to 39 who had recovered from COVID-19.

CDR3 loop: CSARVNTEAFF. As DNA, the CDR3 is TGCAGTGCTCGGGTGAACACTGAAGCTTTCTTT. This chain joins TRBV20-1 and TRBJ1-1; D is unclear. V shed 5 bases and J shed 0 bases, with 4 bases lying between them. The CDR3 extends over 11 amino acids. Germline V CDR1 and CDR2: DFQATT, SNEGSKA (reference sequence).